The 10 T cell receptor beta chains listed next were all sequenced from one sample in a study of T-cell memory formation after mild COVID-19. TCRdb re-called the 5' RACE reads with MiXCR, one entry per CDR3 protein. In the table there are about 270,000 distinct CDR3 sequences, approximately 18% of which are singletons. The sample taken for sequencing was PBMCs or a T cell subset sorted from them (not recorded which). These receptors were taken from a man younger than 35 who had mild COVID-19 (a few samples of this study predate the infection). Cell type and time point are not known.

This clonotype was observed a few times. This sequence joins TRBV28 and TRBJ1-1; D uncertain. Trimming removed 1 base from V and 1 base from J, with 4 bases in between. CDR1 and CDR2 from the germline V gene are MDHEN and SYDVKM. CDR3 length: 13 residues. CDR3 residues: CASSLSGNTEAFF. In DNA form, the CDR3 reads TGTGCCAGCAGTTTATCGGGGAACACTGAAGCTTTCTTT.

The V and J genes are TRBV18 and TRBJ2-5; no clear D. Trimming cost V 3 bases and J 4 bases, with 12 bases left between them. The CDR3 runs 14 residues. Germline lookup yields CDR1 KGHSH and CDR2 LQKENI. The CDR3 spells CASSPSLPPETQYF. CDR3 coding DNA: TGTGCCAGCTCACCCTCACTACCCCCAGAGACCCAGTACTTC.

This clonotype has at least ten counts. This chain uses TRBV7-9 with TRBJ2-7; D remains unclear. The CDR3 spans 12 residues. Germline V CDR1 and CDR2: SEHNR, FQNEAQ (reference sequence). Trimming removed 5 bases from V and 2 bases from J, with 7 bases in between. CDR3 sequence: CASSPNAYEQYF. The CDR3 coding sequence is TGTGCCAGCAGCCCGAACGCCTACGAGCAGTACTTC.

This CDR3 is CATRETGFHTEAFF. CDR3 nucleotide sequence: TGTGCCACCAGGGAGACAGGATTTCACACTGAAGCTTTCTTT. V and J are TRBV24-1 and TRBJ1-1; tentatively, D is TRBD1 (6 bases). Germline V gene lookup returns CDR1 KGHDR and CDR2 SFDVKD. The CDR3 has 14 residues. Trimming left V 7 bases short and J 3 bases short, with 14 bases between.

The rearrangement uses TRBV6-2 or TRBV6-3 and TRBJ2-7, with 8 bases fitting TRBD1. Germline-derived CDR1 and CDR2 are MNHEY and SVGEGT. Trimming removed 5 bases from V and 0 bases from J; junction bases left unmatched: 3. CDR3 length: 14 residues. The CDR3 DNA sequence: TGTGCCAGCAGTCCGGACAGGGACTCCTACGAGCAGTACTTC. This sequence encodes CASSPDRDSYEQYF.

This clonotype has just a few counts. The chain combines TRBV5-1 with TRBJ2-7, with D perhaps TRBD1 or TRBD2 (5 bases each). The CDR3 covers 14 residues. CDR1 is SGHRS and CDR2 is YFSETQ in the germline V gene. Trimming stripped 0 bases from V and 7 bases from J, with 14 bases between. The CDR3 nucleotides are TGCGCCAGCAGCTTGGATTGGGACCCAGGGGAGCAGTACTTC. This gives the protein CASSLDWDPGEQYF.

This clonotype was seen only a few times. The CDR3 protein is CSVAGQSNQPQHF. The DNA for the CDR3 is TGCAGCGTTGCGGGCCAGAGCAATCAGCCCCAGCATTTT. The J gene is TRBJ1-5, the V gene TRBV29-1; D is uncertain. Germline CDR1 reads SQVTM; CDR2 reads ANQGSEA. CDR3 length: 13 residues. Trimming left V 4 bases short and J 1 base short, with 8 bases between.

The V and J genes are TRBV3-1 and TRBJ2-3, with 9 bases lining up with TRBD2. The V gene end was trimmed by 2 bases and the J gene end by 2 bases; junction bases not matched to a gene: 2. This CDR3 has 15 residues. Germline V gene data show CDR1 as LGHDT and CDR2 as YNNKEL (reference sequence). The CDR3 nucleotides are TGTGCCAGCAGCCAACTAGCGGGGTCCACAGATACGCAGTATTTT. Protein sequence: CASSQLAGSTDTQYF.

This clonotype has only a few counts. The rearrangement joins TRBV5-1 to TRBJ1-1; tentative D call: TRBD1 (5 bases). With 8 bases removed from V and 8 bases from J, the gap between germline ends came to 22 bases. Germline loops: CDR1 SGHRS, CDR2 YFSETQ. This CDR3 is built from 14 residues. The CDR3 DNA sequence: TGCGCCAGTTATCCTGGGGTAGGGGCTTCCGAAGCTTTCTTT. It yields the protein CASYPGVGASEAFF.

This clonotype was detected only a few times. The J gene is TRBJ1-1, the V gene TRBV12-3 or TRBV12-4; D gene ambiguous. The ends were cut back, 3 bases at V and 10 bases at J, with 6 bases in the middle. This CDR3 has 10 residues. The CDR3 loop reads CASSLNRAFF. The DNA for the CDR3 is TGTGCCAGCAGTTTGAATCGAGCTTTCTTT.